Many counts were recorded for the clone carrying this T cell receptor (beta chain). From RNA transcripts, TCR beta CDR3 regions were amplified. An initial round of RT-PCR targeting the TCR CDR3 relied on the HTBI primer set. TCRdb used MiXCR to reprocess the multiplex PCR reads, holding one entry per CDR3 protein. The sample records more than 500,000 distinct CDR3 sequences, around 15% being singletons. Trimming cost V 6 bases and J 1 base, with 10 bases left between them. Per germline, CDR1 MNHEY and CDR2 SVGEGT. CDR3 length: 14 amino acids. The source of the sample is a study of T cells in Graves' hyperthyroidism and ophthalmopathy. Looking at the study overall: At initial diagnosis, before any treatment had begun, peripheral blood was obtained.

The chain employs TRBV6-2 or TRBV6-3 and TRBJ2-1, with D unclear. The sample taken for sequencing was blood. The sequence was obtained from a woman aged 25 to 39 with Graves' ophthalmopathy. CDR3 sequence: CASSFDGSYNEQFF. The DNA for the CDR3 is TGTGCCAGCAGCTTCGATGGGTCCTACAATGAGCAGTTCTTC.